Presented here are 29 T cell receptor beta chains from one specimen sequenced in a study of T cell responses to AZD1222 COVID-19 vaccine (dated by TCRdb to about 2021). Library creation used the immunoSEQ multiplex PCR assay. TCRdb obtained this table from immuneACCESS and retained in-frame rearrangements with V and J assigned. These tables miss some clones; where compared with another copy, unresolved V genes account for less than half of the shortfall, and the remainder is unexplained. Here the sample has about 120,000 clones; approximately 88% occur a single time. The top ten hold about 6% of the sample. The intended sense of this specimen's time point label: baseline before first vaccination. Sequences were derived from peripheral blood, sampled on day 0 of AZD1222 vaccination. The receptors shown here come from an adult in good health.

The chain has TRBV28 and TRBJ2-1; D is tentatively TRBD1 or TRBD2 (7 bases each). CDR1 and CDR2 from the germline V gene are MDHEN and SYDVKM. Deletions cut 4 bases from V and 0 bases from J, with 13 bases between. The CDR3 covers 16 residues. CDR3 sequence (DNA): TGTGCCAGCAGTTCAGCAGGGGGGGACTCCTACAATGAGCAGTTCTTC. Translated, it gives CASSSAGGDSYNEQFF.

The chain links TRBV4-3 to TRBJ2-3, with no clear D. There are 15 residues in the CDR3. Trimming pared 4 bases from V and 1 base from J, leaving 12 bases between. Germline V gene lookup returns CDR1 LGHNA and CDR2 YSLEER. CDR3 in DNA: TGCGCCAGCAGCCCCCGGTGGGTTGGCACAGATACGCAGTATTTT. It encodes CASSPRWVGTDTQYF.

This sequence joins TRBV27 and TRBJ1-1; TRBD1 is a possible D gene (5 bases). Germline-derived CDR1 and CDR2 are MNHEY and SMNVEV (reference sequence). The V end lost 7 bases, the J end lost 2 bases, and 20 bases lay between the germline ends. The CDR3 sequence is 16 residues long. Written as DNA, the CDR3 is TGTGCCAGCACTGCCCGTCCCGGGGGATATAACACTGAAGCTTTCTTT. It encodes CASTARPGGYNTEAFF.

This chain joins TRBV7-6 and TRBJ2-3, with 9 bases aligning to TRBD2. In germline, CDR1 is SGHVS, CDR2 FNYEAQ. There are 14 residues in the CDR3. V was clipped by 5 bases and J by 3 bases; unmatched bases: 3. The CDR3 is CASSLTSGTDTQYF. CDR3 coding DNA: TGTGCCAGCAGCCTGACTAGCGGAACAGATACGCAGTATTTT.

The chain carries TRBV30 and TRBJ2-1; 12 nucleotides line up with TRBD2. Germline values: CDR1 GTSNPN, CDR2 SVGIG (reference sequence). The CDR3 totals 14 residues. Germline trimming cut 4 bases from V and 12 bases from J; bases unmatched to any gene: 10. CDR3 nucleotide sequence: TGTGCCTGGACGGCTAGCGGGGGGGCCAGAGGGCAGTTCTTC. Protein sequence: CAWTASGGARGQFF. The full variable domain, its missing parts supplied by reference TRBV30 and TRBJ2-1, is SQTIHQWPATLVQPVGSPLSLECTVEGTSNPNLYWYRQAAGRGLQLLFYSVGIGQISSEVPQNLSASRPQDRQFILSSKKLLLSDSGFYLCAWTASGGARGQFFGPGTRLTVL.

The chain joins TRBV5-8 to TRBJ1-5; D unresolved. Trimming stripped 2 bases from V and 1 base from J, with 10 bases between. CDR1 and CDR2 from the germline V gene are SGHTS and YDEGEE. The CDR3 is 15 amino acids. CDR3 sequence (DNA): TGTGCCAGCAGCTTCTACGGACGGAGCAATCAGCCCCAGCATTTT. It encodes CASSFYGRSNQPQHF.

This chain connects TRBV12-3 or TRBV12-4 to TRBJ1-6; D gene uncertain. This CDR3 is built from 12 residues. V lost 8 bases to trimming and J lost 7 bases, with 9 bases between them. CDR3 bases: TGTGCCAGCGCCGGCGGGAATTCACCCCTCCACTTT. Residues: CASAGGNSPLHF.

The chain combines TRBV18 with TRBJ2-5; a possible D gene is TRBD2 (6 bases). The length of the CDR3 is 14 residues. Trimming took 2 bases from V and 5 from J, leaving 12 bases between them. CDR1 KGHSH and CDR2 LQKENI come from the germline V gene. The CDR3: CASSPSAGGETQYF. The CDR3 bases are TGTGCCAGCTCACCATCGGCTGGGGGGGAGACCCAGTACTTC.

The chain has TRBV30 and TRBJ1-4, with 10 positions matching TRBD1. The CDR3 consists of 14 residues. The germline V gene has CDR1 GTSNPN and CDR2 SVGIG (reference sequence). The junction had 8 bases not matched to a gene; V was cut back by 5 bases and J by 8 bases. CDR3 in DNA: TGTGCCTGGGGACCCGGGACAGGGGAAGAAAAACTGTTTTTT. Translation: CAWGPGTGEEKLFF.

The chain couples TRBV10-3 to TRBJ1-3; D perhaps matches TRBD1 (5 bases). The V gene lost 10 bases and the J gene lost 0 bases, with 16 bases spanning the gap. Germline CDR1 reads ENHRY; CDR2 reads SYGVKD. The CDR3 length is 15 residues. CDR3 sequence reads: CATAQQADSGNTIYF. The CDR3, as DNA: TGTGCCACCGCCCAACAGGCTGACTCTGGAAACACCATATATTTT.

The CDR3 nucleotides are TGTGCCAGCAGCTCCTCCGGGACAGGGTGGACAGATACGCAGTATTTT. This translates into CASSSSGTGWTDTQYF. V usage is TRBV5-6 and J usage is TRBJ2-3, with 9 bases matching TRBD1. Losses at the gene ends were 3 bases for V and 3 bases for J; bases not matched to a gene: 8. This CDR3 is built from 16 residues. The germline V gene encodes CDR1 SGHDT and CDR2 YYEEEE. Full variable domain (outside the CDR3, taken from reference TRBV5-6 and TRBJ2-3): DAGVTQSPTHLIKTRGQQVTLRCSPKSGHDTVSWYQQALGQGPQFIFQYYEEEERQRGNFPDRFSGHQFPNYSSELNVNALLLGDSALYLCASSSSGTGWTDTQYFGPGTRLTVL.

V usage is TRBV11-2 and J usage is TRBJ1-4; the match to TRBD1 covers 7 bases. V gave up 4 bases and J gave up 5 bases; unmatched junction bases: 4. The CDR3 sequence is 14 residues long. The germline CDR1 and CDR2 sequences are SGHAT and FQNNGV. CDR3 nucleotide sequence: TGTGCCAGCAGCTCGACAGGGAGGAATGAAAAACTGTTTTTT. It codes for CASSSTGRNEKLFF.

This clone has only a few counts. V and J are TRBV7-9 and TRBJ2-3; D remains unclear. The V end was cut by 3 bases, the J end by 4 bases, with 17 bases between. Germline V gene data show CDR1 as SEHNR and CDR2 as FQNEAQ (reference sequence). This CDR3 is built from 16 residues. CDR3 nucleotides: TGTGCCAGCAGCTTCGGTGTCAGATCAGAGTCAGATACGCAGTATTTT. It encodes CASSFGVRSESDTQYF. The entire variable domain, with the rest obtained from reference TRBV7-9 and TRBJ2-3, is as follows: DTGVSQNPRHKITKRGQNVTFRCDPISEHNRLYWYRQTLGQGPEFLTYFQNEAQLEKSRLLSDRFSAERPKGSFSTLEIQRTEQGDSAMYLCASSFGVRSESDTQYFGPGTRLTVL.

The J gene is TRBJ2-1, the V gene TRBV6-4; the match to TRBD2 covers 7 bases. This CDR3 region has 15 residues. CDR1 is MRHNA, CDR2 SNTAGT, per germline. Trimming cost V 6 bases and J 1 base; bases outside gene matches: 6. The CDR3 is CASSALAESYNEQFF. The CDR3, as DNA: TGTGCCAGCAGCGCTCTAGCGGAATCCTACAATGAGCAGTTCTTC.

This clone occurred once. V and J are TRBV5-4 and TRBJ1-1; possible D gene TRBD1, 6 bases. Trimming took 4 bases from V and 0 from J, leaving 16 bases between them. This CDR3 is 16 amino acids long. The germline V gene has CDR1 SGHNT and CDR2 YYREEE (reference sequence). The CDR3 sequence is CASSPAGGQLNTEAFF. The CDR3, as DNA: TGTGCCAGCAGCCCCGCGGGGGGGCAATTGAACACTGAAGCTTTCTTT.

This chain links TRBV5-1 with TRBJ1-5; the match to TRBD1 covers 9 bases. The CDR3 totals 15 residues. With 1 base clipped from V and 2 bases from J, the junction kept 1 base outside the gene matches. The germline V gene has CDR1 SGHRS and CDR2 YFSETQ. CDR3 DNA: TGCGCCAGCAGCTTGACAGGGGGCGGCAATCAGCCCCAGCATTTT. Residues: CASSLTGGGNQPQHF.

This chain joins TRBV7-2 and TRBJ1-1, with a possible D match to TRBD1 (5 bases). The germline gives CDR1 SGHTA, CDR2 FQGNSA. With 2 bases removed from V and 5 bases from J, the gap between germline ends came to 6 bases. The CDR3 is made up of 12 amino acids. The CDR3 loop reads CASSLPGTEAFF. The CDR3 region has the DNA TGTGCCAGCAGCTTACCAGGGACTGAAGCTTTCTTT.

The CDR3 spells CASSLAGQGGPQHF. CDR3 nucleotide sequence: TGTGCCAGCAGTTTGGCGGGGCAGGGAGGGCCCCAGCATTTT. V and J are TRBV28 and TRBJ1-5; perhaps TRBD1 as D (5 bases). Germline lookup yields CDR1 MDHEN and CDR2 SYDVKM. The CDR3 runs to 14 residues. Trimming shortened V by 3 bases and J by 9 bases, and 15 bases separated the two germline ends.

The rearrangement uses TRBV28 and TRBJ1-1, with D maybe TRBD1 (6 bases). V lost 5 bases and J lost 0, with 13 bases in between. The CDR3 has 15 amino acids. CDR1 is MDHEN and CDR2 is SYDVKM in the germline V gene. Here the CDR3 reads CASSLDRLMNTEAFF. CDR3 coding DNA: TGTGCCAGCAGTCTCGACAGGCTGATGAACACTGAAGCTTTCTTT.

This chain uses TRBV15 with TRBJ2-7; D is undetermined. This CDR3 has 15 amino acids. The germline V gene encodes CDR1 LNHNV and CDR2 YYDKDF (reference sequence). Between the trimmed V and J ends, which lost 5 bases and 1 base, there was a span of 15 bases. DNA of the CDR3: TGTGCCACCAGCCTTCAACGAGCAGGTTCCTACGAGCAGTACTTC. Its translation: CATSLQRAGSYEQYF.

This clone was seen just once. The V call is TRBV12-3 or TRBV12-4, the J call TRBJ2-2; D is undetermined. The germline V and J ends were trimmed by 6 bases and 1 base, with 3 bases remaining between them. The CDR3 contains 12 residues. In DNA, the CDR3 is TGTGCCAGCAGGCAGAACACCGGGGAGCTGTTTTTT. The encoded protein is CASRQNTGELFF.

The chain links TRBV28 to TRBJ2-7, with TRBD1 matching over 8 bases. The germline gives CDR1 MDHEN, CDR2 SYDVKM. After removal of 3 bases from V and 5 bases from J, the junction contained 6 bases not matched to a gene. This CDR3 spans 14 amino acids. CDR3 in DNA: TGTGCCAGCAGTTTTATAGGACAGGGTAACGAGCAGTACTTC. This gives the protein CASSFIGQGNEQYF.

CDR3 region: CASSSGTGSDEQYF. As DNA, the CDR3 is TGCGCCAGCAGCTCCGGGACAGGGAGCGACGAGCAGTACTTC. The chain links TRBV5-1 to TRBJ2-7; 9 bases agree with TRBD1. The CDR3 contains 14 residues. The V gene end was trimmed by 3 bases and the J gene end by 5 bases; junction bases not matched to a gene: 6. CDR1 is SGHRS and CDR2 is YFSETQ in the germline V gene.

The gene calls are TRBV7-9 and TRBJ2-7, with D possibly being TRBD1 (5 bases). Looked up from germline, CDR1 is SEHNR and CDR2 is FQNEAQ (reference sequence). The CDR3 length is 14 residues. Trimming cost V 1 base and J 3 bases, with 10 bases left between them. The CDR3 sequence: CASSLGQSYYEQYF. CDR3 nucleotides: TGTGCCAGCAGCTTAGGACAGAGCTACTACGAGCAGTACTTC. The variable domain in full, completed from reference TRBV7-9 and TRBJ2-7, reads DTGVSQNPRHKITKRGQNVTFRCDPISEHNRLYWYRQTLGQGPEFLTYFQNEAQLEKSRLLSDRFSAERPKGSFSTLEIQRTEQGDSAMYLCASSLGQSYYEQYFGPGTRLTVT.

The chain combines TRBV3-1 (or the pseudogene TRBV3-2) with TRBJ2-1; D remains ambiguous. V lost 2 bases, J lost 5 bases, and 4 bases lay in between. Germline CDR1 reads LGHDT; CDR2 reads YNNKEL (reference sequence). This CDR3 region has 12 residues. CDR3 loop: CASSQLHNEQFF. The CDR3 bases are TGTGCCAGCAGCCAACTCCACAATGAGCAGTTCTTC.

The chain is built from TRBV7-2 and TRBJ1-2; TRBD1 agrees at 7 bases. V lost 2 bases, J lost 8 bases, and 8 bases stayed unmatched. This CDR3 spans 14 amino acids. Germline lookup yields CDR1 SGHTA and CDR2 FQGNSA. The DNA of the CDR3 is TGTGCCAGCAGCTTATTAGGGGGCGCGAGAGGCTACACCTTC. It is translated as CASSLLGGARGYTF.

The chain combines TRBV6-5 with TRBJ2-7; D is possibly TRBD1 (6 bases). Trimming left V 7 bases short and J 0 bases short, with 16 bases between. Germline V CDR1 and CDR2: MNHEY, SVGAGI. The CDR3 sequence is 15 residues long. The CDR3 bases are TGTGCCAGCAAACCAGGGGTAGCGAGCTCCTACGAGCAGTACTTC. Its translation is CASKPGVASSYEQYF.

V is TRBV19 and J is TRBJ2-5, with D perhaps being TRBD1 or TRBD2 (5 bases each). The CDR3 runs 14 residues. V was pared by 4 bases and J by 7 bases, with 16 bases between. Germline-derived CDR1 and CDR2 are LNHDA and SQIVND (reference sequence). The CDR3 DNA reads TGTGCCAGTAGTACCGGGACCGCCGCAAGGACCCAGTACTTC. Protein: CASSTGTAARTQYF. The full variable domain, rest sourced from reference TRBV19 and TRBJ2-5, is DGGITQSPKYLFRKEGQNVTLSCEQNLNHDAMYWYRQDPGQGLRLIYYSQIVNDFQKGDIAEGYSVSREKKESFPLTVTSAQKNPTAFYLCASSTGTAARTQYFGPGTRLLVL.

This clone was picked up one time. The V call is TRBV11-3, the J call TRBJ1-6, with D hard to call. CDR1 SGHNT and CDR2 YENEEA come from the germline V gene. This CDR3 is 13 amino acids long. The V end was cut by 6 bases, the J end by 6 bases, with 9 bases between. This chain's CDR3 is CASSLGVNSPLHF. CDR3 coding DNA: TGTGCCAGCAGTCTCGGGGTTAATTCACCCCTCCACTTT.